This T cell receptor beta chain was sequenced for a study of control samples from healthy donors and cancer patients (dated by TCRdb to the early 2020s). The library was generated by the immunoSEQ multiplex PCR assay. Entries here come from immuneACCESS through TCRdb and include only in-frame sequences with V and J called. Some clones fail to appear in such tables; in the studies checked, an unresolved V gene covers under half of the shortfall, and the cause of the remainder is unknown. The table for this sample lists about 140,000 clones; roughly 90% of them were counted only once. Less than 5% of the sample rests with the top ten. Between the V and J ends, shortened by 1 base and 2 bases respectively, the junction contains 5 bases. Counted from cysteine to phenylalanine, this CDR3 has 13 amino acids. Of all the DNA, just the CDR3 is kept, 39 bases in frame from base 1. Concerning this clone: This clone's antigen is unknown. No much larger clone is present one base from it, and per-base qualities are unavailable.

Rearrangement joined TRBV12-3 or TRBV12-4 to TRBJ2-5, with no confident D gene call. The receptor comes from a young man in good health. Sequencing input: blood. The CDR3 is CASSLEQQETQYF. The base sequence is TGTGCCAGCAGTTTAGAACAACAAGAGACCCAGTACTTC.